The present T cell receptor (beta chain) was sequenced within a study of T cells in Graves' hyperthyroidism and ophthalmopathy (dated by TCRdb to the late 2010s). About the investigation overall: Peripheral blood was collected at initial diagnosis, before any treatment. To identify distinguishing TCR V-J signatures, a discovery cohort of around 100 patients was used, comprising approximately 40 with Graves' ophthalmopathy and around 60 with stable Graves' hyperthyroidism. Prospective prediction of ophthalmopathy was tested in an independent validation cohort of 18 to 20 hyperthyroidism patients and approximately 17 patients who later progressed to ophthalmopathy. The roughly 94 discovery patients were randomly divided into training and test sets at a 7:3 ratio. In addition, the study compared T-cell repertoires in thyroid tissue and in blood from several Graves' hyperthyroidism patients. Once sampling was done, hyperthyroidism patients were given methimazole at a starting dose of 30 mg daily, whereas ophthalmopathy patients were given high-dose intravenous methylprednisolone. The paper describes TCR Vbeta CDR3 sequencing of about 140 peripheral blood samples, made up of 43 ophthalmopathy patients, more than 70 hyperthyroidism patients and roughly 17 progressor patients.

This clonotype was detected many times. Its antigen is unknown. No per-base quality is available; no much larger clone lies one base away. In the ophthalmopathy patients, disease was moderately to severely active, with a Clinical Activity Score of 3 or more, a NOSPECS grade of 4 or more, and a duration of less than 3 months. Any patient with an uncontrolled infection, another autoimmune disease, pregnancy or lactation was excluded. Diagnoses were established on the basis of clinical symptoms, serum thyroxine and TRAb, thyroid ultrasound, and orbital computed tomography. PBMCs were separated from 10 ml of fresh peripheral blood using Ficoll-Paque density gradient centrifugation. Trizol reagent was used to extract total RNA, and RNA quality was then checked on an Agilent 2100 Bioanalyzer. The TCR beta CDR3 regions were amplified from the RNA transcripts. For the first round of RT-PCR on the TCR CDR3, the HTBI primer set was used together with the Qiagen OneStep RT-PCR kit. Libraries were constructed in a second round of multiplex PCR, after which size selection and purification were carried out. The libraries were sequenced on an Illumina HiSeq2000 using paired-end 100 bp reads. On the study's bioinformatics: SOAPnuke was used to process the raw data, removing reads that contained adapters or uncalled bases, had a mean Phred below 15, or lacked an exact match to the constant primer or identifier. High-quality paired reads were merged using COPE v1.2.5, and each unique nucleotide sequence was defined as a clonotype. MiTCR v1.1 was used to align clonotypes to the IMGT TRBV, TRBD and TRBJ reference segments. Only V-J combinations with frequency above 0.0001, covering about 99% of repertoires, were analysed. The TCS score was defined as the ratio of F50 (clonal expansion) to E x V (chaos), calculated using BLOSUM62-based TCRdist between CDR3 peptides within each V-J. Welch's t-statistics and random forest reduced 514 V-J features to some 14, which were used in a naive Bayes classifier (R e1071). In-frame beta chains were kept once TCRdb had trimmed the public reads at Q25 with fastp and called clones with MiXCR. Identical CDR3 proteins give one entry, which carries the most common genes and DNA. For this entry, the V and J calls and clone size follow TCRdb and not the study's own pipeline. The sample has hundreds of thousands of distinct CDR3 sequences on record, 14% of them singletons. The top ten clonotypes cover around 13% of the sample.

The germline V gene encodes CDR1 MDHEN and CDR2 SYDVKM. The germline V end is reduced by 7 bases and the J end by 7 bases; junction bases left unmatched: 6. The CDR3 starts with the cysteine, ends with the phenylalanine, and has 13 residues. Just the 39-base CDR3 DNA is kept, in frame starting at base 1. What the study reported, not specific to this receptor: During validation, the model predicted progression to ophthalmopathy a median of around six months ahead of onset, with just under 71% sensitivity and 72% to 85% specificity. Most expanded thyroid clonotypes (frequency above 0.001) were also detected in blood, suggesting blood repertoires may reflect thyroid immune responses. No statistical method was used to fix the sample size in advance, and group allocation was not hidden from the investigators. Ophthalmopathy was separated from stable hyperthyroidism by a 13 V-J signature model, with about 88% sensitivity and around 81% specificity obtained in cross-validation and 80%/75% obtained in testing.

This clonotype originated in a woman in her fifties or sixties with Graves' ophthalmopathy. The chain joins TRBV28 to TRBJ2-7; the junction holds 11 bases that match TRBD2. The sequenced sample was blood. The CDR3 region: CASKTLAGGEQYF. The DNA reads as follows: TGTGCCAGCAAGACGCTAGCGGGGGGAGAGCAGTACTTC.